This T cell receptor beta chain was recorded in a study of blood T cell repertoires in COVID-19. Authors' methods: Reference gene primer amplification gave estimated nucleated cell counts. Clones were read by immunoSEQ multiplex PCR, and TCRdb kept only the in-frame ones, dropping some. For V, J and clone size, that table is used; D and trimming come from the DNA. Among 150,000 to 200,000 clones, around 83% were seen once, and the ten largest hold roughly 1%. This clone showed up just once. Germline values: CDR1 SGHDT, CDR2 YYEEEE. The CDR3 totals 13 residues. Trimming took 0 bases from V and 5 from J, leaving 8 bases between them.

The clonotype comes from a middle-aged man with acute or convalescent COVID-19. Sequencing input: peripheral blood. The V call is TRBV5-6, the J call TRBJ2-5, with D possibly TRBD1 on 6 matching bases. CDR3 nucleotide sequence: TGTGCCAGCAGCTTGGGCAGGGGTGAGACCCAGTACTTC. Translating it yields CASSLGRGETQYF. Variable domain in full (rest from reference TRBV5-6 and TRBJ2-5): DAGVTQSPTHLIKTRGQQVTLRCSPKSGHDTVSWYQQALGQGPQFIFQYYEEEERQRGNFPDRFSGHQFPNYSSELNVNALLLGDSALYLCASSLGRGETQYFGPGTRLLVL.